The rows below give T cell receptor beta chains drawn from one sample of a study of T cells in Graves' hyperthyroidism and ophthalmopathy. TCRdb reprocessed the multiplex PCR reads with MiXCR, giving one entry per CDR3 protein. The repertoire has hundreds of thousands of distinct CDR3 sequences, more than 20% of them found once; the top ten carry around a third. Sample: blood. These receptors came from a man aged 30 to 45 with Graves' ophthalmopathy. Both conserved end residues are part of each CDR3. The D gene is left open where the match is weak. Clone sizes are given selectively: once, few, many, or a class where the clone is expanded.

J gene | clone size | D gene | V gene | CDR3 protein | CDR3 DNA
TRBJ2-7 | many | NA | TRBV11-2 | CASSFETGYEQYF | TGTGCCAGCAGCTTTGAGACAGGCTACGAGCAGTACTTC
TRBJ2-3 | many | NA | TRBV28 | CASISIRGGSDTQYF | TGTGCCAGCATCAGTATACGGGGCGGATCAGATACGCAGTATTTT
TRBJ2-7 | NA | TRBD1 | TRBV4-1 | CASSQATGSYEQYF | TGCGCCAGCAGCCAAGCGACAGGGTCCTACGAGCAGTACTTC
TRBJ1-1 | NA | NA | TRBV25-1 | CASKDLNTEAFF | TGTGCCAGCAAAGACCTAAACACTGAAGCTTTCTTT
TRBJ1-1 | many | NA | TRBV30 | CAWSVGPNTEAFF | TGTGCCTGGAGTGTAGGCCCGAACACTGAAGCTTTCTTT
TRBJ2-7 | NA | TRBD1 | TRBV27 | CASSLLDREDEQYF | TGTGCCAGCAGTTTATTGGACAGGGAGGACGAGCAGTACTTC
TRBJ2-3 | few | TRBD2 | TRBV28 | CASGASGRAGTQYF | TGTGCCAGTGGGGCTAGCGGAAGGGCGGGTACGCAGTATTTT
TRBJ2-6 | NA | NA | TRBV30 | CAWSAPDLQLTGANVLTF | TGTGCCTGGAGTGCCCCCGACCTACAGCTGACTGGGGCCAACGTCCTGACTTTC
TRBJ1-1 | many | NA | TRBV30 | CAWSVAGLRAEAFF | TGTGCCTGGAGTGTGGCGGGGTTGAGGGCTGAAGCTTTCTTT
TRBJ1-1 | NA | TRBD1 | TRBV14 | CASRPGQYNTEAFF | TGTGCCAGCAGGCCGGGACAGTATAACACTGAAGCTTTCTTT
TRBJ2-5 | many | NA | TRBV2 | CASSVVGGAETQYF | TGTGCCAGCAGTGTTGTGGGGGGCGCGGAGACCCAGTACTTC
TRBJ2-7 | few | TRBD2 | TRBV6-2/TRBV6-3 | CASSYRPGLAKTYEQYF | TGTGCCAGCAGTTACCGTCCCGGACTAGCCAAAACCTACGAGCAGTACTTC
TRBJ2-1 | few | TRBD2 | TRBV10-1 | CASSEWASGRNNEQFF | TGCGCCAGCAGTGAGTGGGCTAGCGGGAGAAACAATGAGCAGTTCTTC
TRBJ1-1 | many | NA | TRBV20-1 | CSARDGGTEAFF | TGCAGTGCTAGAGACGGTGGGACTGAAGCTTTCTTT
TRBJ1-1 | NA | TRBD1 | TRBV28 | CASSPPSWWRAGGGIYTEAFF | TGTGCCAGCAGTCCTCCTTCATGGTGGCGGGCAGGGGGGGGTATTTACACTGAAGCTTTCTTT
TRBJ1-2 | NA | TRBD1 | TRBV29-1 | CSVEDGWTGYGYTF | TGCAGCGTTGAAGACGGGTGGACAGGGTATGGCTACACCTTC
TRBJ2-2 | few | NA | TRBV2 | CASRLINTGELFF | TGTGCCAGCAGACTGATCAACACCGGGGAGCTGTTTTTT
TRBJ2-7 | few | TRBD2 | TRBV4-1 | CASSHAPGGSYEQYF | TGCGCCAGCAGCCACGCTCCGGGAGGGAGCTACGAGCAGTACTTC
TRBJ1-2 | few | TRBD1 | TRBV29-1 | CSVGTGPNYGYTF | TGCAGCGTTGGGACAGGGCCTAACTATGGCTACACCTTC
TRBJ2-3 | few | NA | TRBV10-3 | CAIISLEGSTDTQYF | TGTGCCATCATTAGCTTGGAGGGGAGCACAGATACGCAGTATTTT
TRBJ2-5 | NA | NA | TRBV14 | CASSQERPRVGETQYF | TGTGCCAGCAGCCAAGAACGGCCGAGGGTAGGAGAGACCCAGTACTTC
TRBJ2-7 | many | NA | TRBV11-2 | CASSSRATGTYEQYF | TGTGCCAGCAGCTCGAGGGCGACAGGAACCTACGAGCAGTACTTC
TRBJ2-1 | NA | TRBD2 | TRBV4-3 | CASSQEIWVAGDLHEQFF | TGCGCCAGCAGCCAAGAGATCTGGGTAGCGGGCGACCTGCATGAGCAGTTCTTC
TRBJ2-6 | NA | TRBD1 | TRBV3-1 | CASSWTGTGIGANVLTF | TGTGCCAGCAGCTGGACCGGGACAGGGATCGGGGCCAACGTCCTGACTTTC
TRBJ1-6 | many | TRBD1 | TRBV20-1 | CSARDLGTGSPYNSPLHF | TGCAGTGCTAGAGATCTAGGGACAGGGAGCCCCTATAATTCACCCCTCCACTTT
TRBJ1-1 | many | NA | TRBV6-1 | CASKGKANTEAFF | TGTGCCAGCAAGGGGAAGGCGAACACTGAAGCTTTCTTT
TRBJ1-1 | many | NA | TRBV14 | CASSQLQTDLNTEAFF | TGTGCCAGCAGCCAGCTCCAGACCGATCTGAACACTGAAGCTTTCTTT
TRBJ1-2 | NA | TRBD1 | TRBV15 | CATSRGQGYGYTF | TGTGCCACCAGCAGAGGACAGGGCTATGGCTACACCTTC
TRBJ2-1 | NA | TRBD2 | TRBV10-3 | CAISESKASGRARSYNEQFF | TGTGCCATCAGTGAGTCCAAGGCTAGCGGGAGGGCAAGGTCCTACAATGAGCAGTTCTTC
TRBJ2-3 | few | NA | TRBV5-1 | CASSPDQTDTQYF | TGCGCCAGCAGCCCGGACCAGACAGATACGCAGTATTTT
TRBJ1-2 | NA | NA | TRBV6-1 | CASRNPPRYGYTF | TGTGCCAGCAGGAACCCTCCCCGCTATGGCTACACCTTC
TRBJ1-6 | many | NA | TRBV28 | CASSFGLDRALSPLHF | TGTGCCAGCAGTTTTGGGCTGGACAGAGCCCTTTCACCCCTCCACTTT
TRBJ2-1 | many | NA | TRBV27 | CASSLTPRPISYNEQFF | TGTGCCAGCAGTTTAACCCCAAGACCAATTTCCTACAATGAGCAGTTCTTC
TRBJ2-1 | few | NA | TRBV6-6 | CASSYGRASGLSSYNEQFF | TGTGCCAGCAGTTACGGTAGGGCGAGCGGGCTAAGCTCCTACAATGAGCAGTTCTTC
TRBJ2-2 | few | NA | TRBV3-1 | CASSTTTGTGELFF | TGTGCCAGCAGCACCACGACAGGCACCGGGGAGCTGTTTTTT
TRBJ2-1 | NA | TRBD1 | TRBV6-1 | CASSEWDSYNEQFF | TGTGCCAGCAGTGAGTGGGACAGTTACAATGAGCAGTTCTTC
TRBJ1-5 | few | NA | TRBV4-1 | CASSQEGINQPQHF | TGCGCCAGCAGCCAAGAAGGGATAAATCAGCCCCAGCATTTT
TRBJ1-2 | NA | NA | TRBV28 | CASSFGDHYGYTF | TGTGCCAGCAGTTTCGGCGACCACTATGGCTACACCTTC
TRBJ2-7 | NA | NA | TRBV27 | CASSLRQVEKQYF | TGTGCCAGCAGTTTAAGACAGGTCGAAAAGCAGTACTTC
TRBJ2-4 | NA | TRBD2 | TRBV6-1 | CASRMNSGRGAKNIQYF | TGTGCCAGCAGAATGAATAGCGGGAGAGGGGCCAAAAACATTCAGTACTTC
TRBJ1-1 | many | TRBD1 | TRBV28 | CASSLRDRNTEAFF | TGTGCCAGCAGTTTAAGGGACAGGAACACTGAAGCTTTCTTT
TRBJ2-7 | few | NA | TRBV4-1 | CASSQGKGGYEQYF | TGCGCCAGCAGCCAAGGTAAAGGGGGATACGAGCAGTACTTC
TRBJ1-5 | many | NA | TRBV18 | CASSQGSAGQPQHF | TGTGCCAGCTCACAGGGATCCGCCGGTCAGCCCCAGCATTTT
TRBJ2-3 | few | NA | TRBV20-1 | CSASGNPTDTQYF | TGCAGTGCTAGCGGTAACCCAACAGATACGCAGTATTTT
TRBJ2-5 | NA | TRBD2 | TRBV29-1 | CSVARRLAGVGTQYF | TGCAGCGTTGCCCGAAGACTAGCGGGAGTTGGAACCCAGTACTTC
TRBJ1-4 | few | NA | TRBV6-1 | CASLRRDEKLFF | TGTGCCAGTCTTCGAAGGGACGAAAAACTGTTTTTT